A selection of T cell receptor beta chains follows, all from one sample in a study of T cells in Graves' hyperthyroidism and ophthalmopathy. TCRdb recomputed calls from the multiplex PCR reads with MiXCR, one row per CDR3 protein. The table lists 400,000 or so distinct CDR3 sequences, about 14% of them singletons. Sequencing was carried out using blood. Receptor source: a man aged 50 to 59 with Graves' ophthalmopathy. Both conserved end residues are part of each CDR3. Each record gives: V gene, J gene, CDR3 protein.

V gene: TRBV5-8
J gene: TRBJ2-1
CDR3 protein: CASSAGTGRNEQFF

V gene: TRBV2
J gene: TRBJ1-1
CDR3 protein: CASSGKRGNTEAFF

V gene: TRBV28
J gene: TRBJ2-1
CDR3 protein: CASSLFFKAQRVDEQFF

V gene: TRBV9
J gene: TRBJ2-5
CDR3 protein: CASSVDPSGTVQETQYF

V gene: TRBV20-1
J gene: TRBJ2-7
CDR3 protein: CSAGLTSAAYEQYF

V gene: TRBV4-2
J gene: TRBJ2-2
CDR3 protein: CASSQDRQGGNTGELFF

V gene: TRBV7-6
J gene: TRBJ2-7
CDR3 protein: CASSLAPALAGRNYEQYF

V gene: TRBV18
J gene: TRBJ1-5
CDR3 protein: CASSPWGAASNQPQHF

V gene: TRBV5-1
J gene: TRBJ2-5
CDR3 protein: CASSEDVQETQYF

V gene: TRBV7-9
J gene: TRBJ1-2
CDR3 protein: CASSLPIGNGYTF

V gene: TRBV9
J gene: TRBJ1-1
CDR3 protein: CASSAHRGTEAFF

V gene: TRBV5-6
J gene: TRBJ2-3
CDR3 protein: CASLGQGTDTQYF

V gene: TRBV29-1
J gene: TRBJ1-3
CDR3 protein: CSGTPPAEDTIYF

V gene: TRBV27
J gene: TRBJ1-1
CDR3 protein: CASSFYKNTEAFF

V gene: TRBV30
J gene: TRBJ1-4
CDR3 protein: CAWVTGVNEKLFF

V gene: TRBV27
J gene: TRBJ1-2
CDR3 protein: CASSLSGNGWRYTF

V gene: TRBV7-9
J gene: TRBJ1-5
CDR3 protein: CASSLDYQPQHF

V gene: TRBV20-1
J gene: TRBJ2-1
CDR3 protein: CSAVGGSNNEQFF